These 13 T cell receptor beta chains were all obtained from the same sample, sequenced in a study of CD8 T cells in ankylosing spondylitis. No antigen has been identified for these receptors. Findings and limits, study-wide: A TCR beta motif made of fewer than 10 highly homologous variants seemed typical of ankylosing spondylitis blood.

Via MiXCR, TCRdb re-called the 5' RACE reads, giving one row per CDR3 protein. The data hold 800,000 to 900,000 distinct CDR3 sequences, with roughly 10% observed a single time. Sample: blood, either unsorted or a sorted T cell fraction (not recorded which). Receptor source: a male donor with ankylosing spondylitis.

This clonotype was counted at least ten times. This chain joins TRBV29-1 and TRBJ2-3, with a possible D match to TRBD2 (6 bases). This CDR3 is built from 15 residues. In germline, CDR1 is SQVTM, CDR2 ANQGSEA. V was pared by 5 bases and J by 2 bases, with 17 bases between. The CDR3 DNA sequence: TGCAGCGTTCGGTCGGACTACTACGCCACAGATACGCAGTATTTT. Its protein product is CSVRSDYYATDTQYF.

The J gene is TRBJ1-5, the V gene TRBV28, with D possibly matching TRBD1 (6 bases). There are 18 residues in the CDR3. Trimming left V 4 bases short and J 2 bases short, with 21 bases between. Germline V gene lookup returns CDR1 MDHEN and CDR2 SYDVKM. CDR3 DNA: TGTGCCAGCAGTTCCCGCCAAGGGGCAGGGGTTCGCAATCAGCCCCAGCATTTT. Translation: CASSSRQGAGVRNQPQHF.

J is TRBJ2-7 and V is TRBV24-1; D unclear. Trimming stripped 3 bases from V and 1 base from J, with 12 bases between. Germline lookup yields CDR1 KGHDR and CDR2 SFDVKD. This CDR3 is built from 15 residues. In nucleotides, the CDR3 is TGTGCCACCAGTGATGGTGGGGAAAGGTCCTACGAGCAGTACTTC. Translation: CATSDGGERSYEQYF.

Only a few counts were recorded for this clonotype. V usage is TRBV28 and J usage is TRBJ2-3, with D perhaps matching TRBD2 (5 bases). The CDR3 is made up of 10 amino acids. The V end lost 10 bases, the J end lost 8 bases, and 10 bases lay between the germline ends. Per the germline V gene, CDR1 is MDHEN and CDR2 is SYDVKM. CDR3 protein: CATSGGTQYF. The CDR3, as DNA: TGTGCCACCAGCGGCGGTACGCAGTATTTT.

The chain joins TRBV20-1 to TRBJ2-7; maybe TRBD1 (6 bases). CDR3 length: 13 amino acids. CDR1 and CDR2 (germline): DFQATT, SNEGSKA (reference sequence). Trimming stripped 6 bases from V and 0 bases from J, with 12 bases between. CDR3 protein: CSAKRGNSYEQYF. The CDR3, as DNA: TGCAGTGCAAAAAGGGGGAACTCCTACGAGCAGTACTTC.

This clonotype was observed a handful of times. J is TRBJ2-5 and V is TRBV24-1; 13 nucleotides agree with TRBD2. Germline lookup yields CDR1 KGHDR and CDR2 SFDVKD. Losses at the gene ends were 4 bases for V and 3 bases for J; bases not matched to a gene: 7. The CDR3 spans 17 residues. The CDR3 region has the DNA TGTGCCACCAGTGACCCATTGGGGACTAGCGGGGAAGAGACCCAGTACTTC. Amino acid sequence: CATSDPLGTSGEETQYF.

This chain uses TRBV5-1 with TRBJ2-2, with 11 bases aligning to TRBD2. The CDR3 has 18 residues. The junction had 4 bases not matched to a gene; V was cut back by 0 bases and J by 0 bases. Germline values: CDR1 SGHRS, CDR2 YFSETQ. CDR3 coding DNA: TGCGCCAGCAGCTTGGGACTAGCGGGGACCGCGAACACCGGGGAGCTGTTTTTT. This gives the protein CASSLGLAGTANTGELFF.

This chain uses TRBV5-6 with TRBJ2-5; D gene unclear. Trimming shortened V by 0 bases and J by 8 bases, and 8 bases separated the two germline ends. Germline V gives CDR1 SGHDT, CDR2 YYEEEE. The CDR3 contains 12 residues. CDR3 region: CASSLDAFTQYF. DNA for the CDR3: TGTGCCAGCAGCTTGGATGCCTTTACCCAGTACTTC.

This clonotype was detected many times. The chain uses TRBV4-3 and TRBJ2-5; D may be TRBD2 (6 bases). Trimming shortened V by 0 bases and J by 6 bases, and 17 bases separated the two germline ends. Germline CDR1 and CDR2: LGHNA and YSLEER. The CDR3 is 16 amino acids. The CDR3 spells CASSQDFFREEQTQYF. The CDR3 coding sequence is TGCGCCAGCAGCCAAGATTTTTTCAGGGAGGAACAGACCCAGTACTTC.

This clonotype was counted a few times. This rearrangement joins TRBV7-2 to TRBJ1-2, with D hard to call. Trimming stripped 3 bases from V and 0 bases from J, with 11 bases between. There are 15 residues in the CDR3. The germline V gene has CDR1 SGHTA and CDR2 FQGNSA. DNA of the CDR3: TGTGCCAGCAGCTTGGACTACTCAGCTAACTATGGCTACACCTTC. Translating gives CASSLDYSANYGYTF.

This clonotype has a handful of counts. The chain couples TRBV20-1 to TRBJ2-3, with TRBD1 matching over 7 bases. Unmatched junction bases numbered 8, after V lost 4 bases and J lost 4 bases. The CDR3 loop spans 14 amino acids. Per the germline V gene, CDR1 is DFQATT and CDR2 is SNEGSKA (reference sequence). Written as DNA, the CDR3 is TGCAGTGCTAAGACAGGGTCATTCGCAGATACGCAGTATTTT. Its translation is CSAKTGSFADTQYF.

In its sample, this clonotype was seen many times. The gene calls are TRBV6-5 and TRBJ1-1; D may be TRBD1 (6 bases). The CDR3 runs to 12 residues. V lost 5 bases and J lost 5, with 9 bases in between. CDR1 is MNHEY, CDR2 SVGAGI, per germline. CDR3 amino acids: CASSKQGTEAFF. In DNA, the CDR3 is TGTGCCAGCAGTAAACAGGGAACTGAAGCTTTCTTT.

This clonotype has at least ten counts. The V and J genes are TRBV28 and TRBJ1-5; no firm D call. V lost 4 bases and J lost 2, with 12 bases in between. CDR3 length: 15 residues. Germline V gene sequence: CDR1 MDHEN, CDR2 SYDVKM. Here the CDR3 reads CASSSLGGGNQPQHF. CDR3 nucleotide sequence: TGTGCCAGCAGTTCTTTGGGTGGCGGCAATCAGCCCCAGCATTTT.